This T cell receptor beta chain was documented in a study of T-cell reconstitution after alpha-beta-depleted transplantation in children. At least ten counts were recorded for this clonotype. Germline CDR1 and CDR2: MDHEN and SYDVKM. The V end was cut by 2 bases, the J end by 2 bases, with 13 bases between. This CDR3 is 16 amino acids long. A TCRbeta library incorporating unique molecular identifiers was prepared. TCRdb re-called the PCR reads with MiXCR, one entry per CDR3 protein. The table has about 200,000 distinct CDR3 sequences, about 14% seen once; the top ten hold over 10%. Material: PBMCs from the stem cell graft donor, obtained from the stem cell graft. This clonotype originated in a human donor who donated a stem cell graft to a child with acute lymphoblastic leukemia. This chain connects TRBV28 to TRBJ2-1; weak D call: TRBD2 (6 bases). The CDR3 here is CASSLSGKRAYNEQFF. CDR3 bases: TGTGCCAGCAGTTTAAGTGGCAAGCGGGCCTACAATGAGCAGTTCTTC.